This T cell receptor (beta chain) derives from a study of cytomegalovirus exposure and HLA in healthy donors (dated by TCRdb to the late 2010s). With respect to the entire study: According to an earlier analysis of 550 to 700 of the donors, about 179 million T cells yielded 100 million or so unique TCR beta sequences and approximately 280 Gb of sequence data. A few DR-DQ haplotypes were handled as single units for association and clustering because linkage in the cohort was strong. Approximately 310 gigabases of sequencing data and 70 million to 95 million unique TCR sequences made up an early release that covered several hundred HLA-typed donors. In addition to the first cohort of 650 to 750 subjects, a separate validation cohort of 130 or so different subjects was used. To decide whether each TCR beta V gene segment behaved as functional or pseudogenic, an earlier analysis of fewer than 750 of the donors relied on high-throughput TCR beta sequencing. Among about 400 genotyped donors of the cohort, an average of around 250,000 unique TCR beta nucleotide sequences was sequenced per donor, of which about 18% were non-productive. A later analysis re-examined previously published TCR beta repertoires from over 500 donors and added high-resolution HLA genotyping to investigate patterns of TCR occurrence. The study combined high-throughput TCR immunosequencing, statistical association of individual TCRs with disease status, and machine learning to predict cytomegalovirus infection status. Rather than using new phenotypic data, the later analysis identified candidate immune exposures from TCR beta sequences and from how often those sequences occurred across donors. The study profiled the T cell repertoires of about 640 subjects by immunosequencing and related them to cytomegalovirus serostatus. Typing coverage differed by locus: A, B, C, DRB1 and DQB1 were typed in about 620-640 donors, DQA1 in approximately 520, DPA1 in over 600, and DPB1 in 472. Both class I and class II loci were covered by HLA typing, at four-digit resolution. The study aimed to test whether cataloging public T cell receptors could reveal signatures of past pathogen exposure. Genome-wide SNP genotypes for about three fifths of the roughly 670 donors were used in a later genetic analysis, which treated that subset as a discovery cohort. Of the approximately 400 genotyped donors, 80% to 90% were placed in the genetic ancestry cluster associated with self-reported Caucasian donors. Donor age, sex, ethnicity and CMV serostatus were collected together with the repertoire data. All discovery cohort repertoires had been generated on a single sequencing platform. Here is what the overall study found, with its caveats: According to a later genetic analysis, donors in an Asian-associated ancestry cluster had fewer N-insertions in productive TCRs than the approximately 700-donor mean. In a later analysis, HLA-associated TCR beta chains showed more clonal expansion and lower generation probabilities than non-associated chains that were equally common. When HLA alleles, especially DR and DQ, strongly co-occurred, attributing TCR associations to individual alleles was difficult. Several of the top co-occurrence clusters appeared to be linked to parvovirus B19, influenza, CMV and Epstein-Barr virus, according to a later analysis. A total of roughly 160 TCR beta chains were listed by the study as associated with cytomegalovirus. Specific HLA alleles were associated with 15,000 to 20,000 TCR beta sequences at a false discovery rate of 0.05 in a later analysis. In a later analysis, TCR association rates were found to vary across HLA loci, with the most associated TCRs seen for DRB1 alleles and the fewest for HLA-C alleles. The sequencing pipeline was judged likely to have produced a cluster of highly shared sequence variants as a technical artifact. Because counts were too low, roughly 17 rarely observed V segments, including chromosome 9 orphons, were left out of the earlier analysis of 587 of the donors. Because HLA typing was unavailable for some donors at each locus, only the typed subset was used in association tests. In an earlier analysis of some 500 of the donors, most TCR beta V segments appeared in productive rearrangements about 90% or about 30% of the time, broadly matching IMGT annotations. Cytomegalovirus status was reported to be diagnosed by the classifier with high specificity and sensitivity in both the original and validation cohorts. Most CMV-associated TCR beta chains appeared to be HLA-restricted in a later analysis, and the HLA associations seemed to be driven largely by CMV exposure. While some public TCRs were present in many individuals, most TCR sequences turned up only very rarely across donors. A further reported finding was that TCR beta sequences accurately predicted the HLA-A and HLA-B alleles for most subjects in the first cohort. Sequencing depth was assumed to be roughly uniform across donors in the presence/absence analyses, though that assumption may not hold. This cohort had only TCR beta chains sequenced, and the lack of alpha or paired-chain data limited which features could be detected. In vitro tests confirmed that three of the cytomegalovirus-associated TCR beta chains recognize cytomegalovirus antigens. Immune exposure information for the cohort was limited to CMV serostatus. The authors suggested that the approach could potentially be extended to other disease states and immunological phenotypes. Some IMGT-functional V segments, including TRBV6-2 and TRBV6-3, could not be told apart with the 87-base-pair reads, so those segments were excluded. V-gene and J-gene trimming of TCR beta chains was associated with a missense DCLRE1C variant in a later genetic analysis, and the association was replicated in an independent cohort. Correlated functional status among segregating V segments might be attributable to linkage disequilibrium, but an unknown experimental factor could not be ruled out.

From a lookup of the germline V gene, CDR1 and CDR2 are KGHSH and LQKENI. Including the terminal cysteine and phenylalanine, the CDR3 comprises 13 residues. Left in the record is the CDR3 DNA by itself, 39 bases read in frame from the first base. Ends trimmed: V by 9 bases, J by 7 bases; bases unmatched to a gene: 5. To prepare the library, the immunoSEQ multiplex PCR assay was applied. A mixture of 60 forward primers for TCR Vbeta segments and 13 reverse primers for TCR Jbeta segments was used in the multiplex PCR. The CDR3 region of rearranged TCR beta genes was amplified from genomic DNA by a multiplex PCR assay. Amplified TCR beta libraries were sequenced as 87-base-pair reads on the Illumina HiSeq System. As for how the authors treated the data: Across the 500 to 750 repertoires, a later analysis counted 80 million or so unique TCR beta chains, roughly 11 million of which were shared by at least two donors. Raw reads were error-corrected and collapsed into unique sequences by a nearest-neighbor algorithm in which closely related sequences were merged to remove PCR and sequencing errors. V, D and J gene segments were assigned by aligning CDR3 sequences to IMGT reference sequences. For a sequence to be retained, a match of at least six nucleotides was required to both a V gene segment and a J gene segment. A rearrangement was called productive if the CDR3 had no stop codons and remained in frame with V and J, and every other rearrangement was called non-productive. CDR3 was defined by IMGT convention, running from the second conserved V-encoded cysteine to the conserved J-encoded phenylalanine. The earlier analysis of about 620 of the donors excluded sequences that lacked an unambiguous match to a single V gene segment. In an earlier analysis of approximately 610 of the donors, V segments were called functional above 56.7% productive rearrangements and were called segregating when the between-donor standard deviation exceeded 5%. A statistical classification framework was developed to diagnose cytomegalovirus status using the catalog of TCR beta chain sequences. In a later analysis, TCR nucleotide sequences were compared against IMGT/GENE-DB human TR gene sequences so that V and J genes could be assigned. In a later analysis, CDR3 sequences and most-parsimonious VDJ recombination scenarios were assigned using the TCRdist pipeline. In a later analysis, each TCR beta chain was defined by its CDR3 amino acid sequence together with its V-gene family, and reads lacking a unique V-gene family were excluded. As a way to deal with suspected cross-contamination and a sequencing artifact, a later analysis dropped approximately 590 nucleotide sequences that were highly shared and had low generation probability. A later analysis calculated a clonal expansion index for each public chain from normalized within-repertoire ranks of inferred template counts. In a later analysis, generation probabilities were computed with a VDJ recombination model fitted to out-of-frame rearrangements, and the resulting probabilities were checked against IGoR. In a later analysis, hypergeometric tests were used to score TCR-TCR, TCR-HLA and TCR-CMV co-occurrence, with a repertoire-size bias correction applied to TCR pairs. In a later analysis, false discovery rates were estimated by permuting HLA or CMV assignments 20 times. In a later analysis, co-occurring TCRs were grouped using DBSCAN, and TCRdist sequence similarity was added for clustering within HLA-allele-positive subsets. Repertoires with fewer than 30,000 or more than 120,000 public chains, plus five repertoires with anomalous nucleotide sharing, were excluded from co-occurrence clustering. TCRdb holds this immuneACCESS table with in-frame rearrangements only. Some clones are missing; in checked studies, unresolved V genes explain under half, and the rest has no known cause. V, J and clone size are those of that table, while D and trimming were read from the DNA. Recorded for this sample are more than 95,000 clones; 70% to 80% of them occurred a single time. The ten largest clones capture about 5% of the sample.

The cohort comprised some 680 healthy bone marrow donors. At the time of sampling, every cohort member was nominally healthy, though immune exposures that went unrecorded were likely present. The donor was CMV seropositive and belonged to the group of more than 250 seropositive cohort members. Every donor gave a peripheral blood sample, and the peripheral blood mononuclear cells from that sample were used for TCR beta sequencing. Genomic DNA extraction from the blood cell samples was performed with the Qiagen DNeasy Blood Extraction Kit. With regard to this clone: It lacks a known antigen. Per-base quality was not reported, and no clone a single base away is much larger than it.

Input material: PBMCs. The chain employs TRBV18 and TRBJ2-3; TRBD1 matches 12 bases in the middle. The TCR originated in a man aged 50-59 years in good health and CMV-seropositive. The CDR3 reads CASYRDRGHTQYF. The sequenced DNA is TGTGCCAGTTACCGGGACAGGGGGCATACGCAGTATTTT.